This T cell receptor beta chain comes out of a study of regulatory T cells in long-lasting Graves disease. As for the study in general: Persistence in Graves' disease required over 5 years of antithyroid drugs plus positive TSH receptor antibodies.

Germline V lookup: CDR1 PRHDT, CDR2 FYEKMQ (reference sequence). V lost 5 bases and J lost 2; bases outside the gene matches: 6. This CDR3 has 15 amino acids. Time point given: persistent/refractory GD, antithyroid drugs over 5 years with positive TRAb. RNA from PBMCs was the source of the TCR library. Arm-PCR of CDR3 regions and iRepertoire HTBI primers were the basis on which TCR beta libraries were built. In TCRdb, the multiplex PCR reads were re-called with MiXCR into one record per CDR3 protein. The sample contains fewer than 450,000 distinct CDR3 sequences, around 20% of which appear only once. The sequence was collected from a female donor with Graves disease. The sequenced sample was peripheral blood mononuclear cells (PBMCs), obtained when the disease was refractory, from a patient treated with antithyroid drugs. V gene TRBV13 combines with J gene TRBJ2-7; 10 nucleotides match TRBD1. This CDR3 reads CASSPGQGPAYEQYF. CDR3 DNA: TGTGCCAGCAGCCCGGGACAGGGGCCTGCCTACGAGCAGTACTTC.